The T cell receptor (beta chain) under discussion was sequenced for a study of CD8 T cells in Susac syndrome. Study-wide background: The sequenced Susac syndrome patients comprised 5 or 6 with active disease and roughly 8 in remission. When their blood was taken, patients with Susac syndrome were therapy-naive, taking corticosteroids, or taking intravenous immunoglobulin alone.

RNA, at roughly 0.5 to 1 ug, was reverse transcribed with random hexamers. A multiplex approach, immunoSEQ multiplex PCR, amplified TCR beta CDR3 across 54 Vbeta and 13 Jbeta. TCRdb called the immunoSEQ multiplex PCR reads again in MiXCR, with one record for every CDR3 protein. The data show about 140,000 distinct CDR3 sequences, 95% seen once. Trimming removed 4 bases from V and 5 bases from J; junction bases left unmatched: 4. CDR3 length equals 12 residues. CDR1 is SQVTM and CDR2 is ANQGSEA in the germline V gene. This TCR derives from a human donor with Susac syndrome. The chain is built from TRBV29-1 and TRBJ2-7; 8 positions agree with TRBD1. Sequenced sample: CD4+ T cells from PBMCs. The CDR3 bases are TGCAGCGTTGCCGGGACAGGAGACGAGCAGTACTTC. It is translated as CSVAGTGDEQYF.